Shown below are 26 T cell receptor beta chains from a single sample sequenced in a study of T cell responses to AZD1222 COVID-19 vaccine. Method: immunoSEQ multiplex PCR; TCRdb's copy keeps in-frame clones and lacks some. The repertoire holds 110,000 to 150,000 clones, with 88% as singletons. The material sequenced was peripheral blood, taken 28 days after the second AZD1222 dose. These receptor sequences come from an adult who received the AZD1222 COVID-19 vaccine.

The gene calls are TRBV6-5 and TRBJ1-2, with a weak D call TRBD1 (6 bases). Per germline, CDR1 MNHEY and CDR2 SVGAGI. This CDR3 has 13 amino acids. Trimming took off 2 bases at V and 4 bases at J, with 8 bases between the two ends. The CDR3 loop is CASSYTGSYGYTF. The DNA of the CDR3 is TGTGCCAGCAGTTACACAGGGAGCTATGGCTACACCTTC.

The V call is TRBV5-1, the J call TRBJ1-4, with D hard to call. CDR1 and CDR2 from the germline V gene are SGHRS and YFSETQ. CDR3 length: 16 amino acids. V lost 4 bases, J lost 0 bases, and 13 bases lay in between. The DNA for the CDR3 is TGCGCCAGCAGCCCCCACAGACTTACAACTAATGAAAAACTGTTTTTT. Translating gives CASSPHRLTTNEKLFF. Looking up the rest from reference TRBV5-1 and TRBJ1-4 gives the full variable domain: KAGVTQTPRYLIKTRGQQVTLSCSPISGHRSVSWYQQTPGQGLQFLFEYFSETQRNKGNFPGRFSGRQFSNSRSEMNVSTLELGDSALYLCASSPHRLTTNEKLFFGSGTQLSVL.

The chain employs TRBV6-5 and TRBJ1-3; TRBD1 matches at 7 bases. The CDR3 totals 13 residues. The germline V gene encodes CDR1 MNHEY and CDR2 SVGAGI. The junction had 2 bases not matched to a gene; V was cut back by 8 bases and J by 1 base. This CDR3 reads CASQQGSGNTIYF. CDR3 in DNA: TGTGCCAGCCAACAGGGGTCTGGAAACACCATATATTTT.

The CDR3 loop reads CASTTGGVGQPTEAFF. The CDR3, as DNA: TGTGCCAGCACCACCGGGGGGGTGGGACAGCCCACTGAAGCTTTCTTT. This chain links TRBV28 with TRBJ1-1, with 7 bases matching TRBD1. Germline assignment: CDR1 MDHEN and CDR2 SYDVKM. This CDR3 comprises 16 residues. The junction had 15 bases not matched to a gene; V was cut back by 7 bases and J by 4 bases.

This chain links TRBV6-2 or TRBV6-3 with TRBJ1-2; D ambiguous. Between the trimmed V and J ends, which lost 4 bases and 5 bases, there was a span of 8 bases. The CDR3 consists of 12 residues. Looked up from germline, CDR1 is MNHEY and CDR2 is SVGEGT. The CDR3 loop is CASSSRQYGYTF. CDR3 sequence (DNA): TGTGCCAGCAGTTCCCGTCAATATGGCTACACCTTC.

A few counts support this clone. The V gene is TRBV4-3, the J gene TRBJ1-5; no reliable D call. The CDR3 totals 13 residues. Germline V lookup: CDR1 LGHNA, CDR2 YSLEER. V lost 0 bases to trimming and J lost 9 bases, with 9 bases between them. CDR3 DNA sequence: TGCGCCAGCAGCCAAGATCTTTCCGGGCCCCAGCATTTT. It yields the protein CASSQDLSGPQHF.

V gene TRBV18 combines with J gene TRBJ1-1; D call uncertain. Germline loops: CDR1 KGHSH, CDR2 LQKENI. Trimming stripped 4 bases from V and 7 bases from J, with 16 bases between. The CDR3 is 14 amino acids. The CDR3 DNA sequence: TGTGCCAGCTCACGCCCTGGCCTGGCCAGTGAAGCTTTCTTT. This translates into CASSRPGLASEAFF.

This clone was counted once. V usage is TRBV27 and J usage is TRBJ1-6; possibly TRBD1 for D (6 bases). V was trimmed by 3 bases and J by 10 bases, leaving 16 bases between them. Germline V gives CDR1 MNHEY, CDR2 SMNVEV (reference sequence). CDR3 length equals 15 residues. The CDR3 is CASSFQTGGRSPLHF. The CDR3, as DNA: TGTGCCAGCAGTTTCCAGACAGGAGGAAGGTCACCCCTCCACTTT.

The chain employs TRBV14 and TRBJ2-5; D is uncertain. This CDR3 region has 13 residues. Germline CDR1 is SGHDN and CDR2 is FVKESK. V shed 4 bases and J shed 1 base, with 7 bases lying between them. The DNA of the CDR3 is TGTGCCAGCAGCCCTAGATCCCAAGAGACCCAGTACTTC. Protein: CASSPRSQETQYF. Looking up the rest from reference TRBV14 and TRBJ2-5 gives the full variable domain: EAGVTQFPSHSVIEKGQTVTLRCDPISGHDNLYWYRRVMGKEIKFLLHFVKESKQDESGMPNNRFLAERTGGTYSTLKVQPAELEDSGVYFCASSPRSQETQYFGPGTRLLVL.

The chain combines TRBV6-2 or TRBV6-3 with TRBJ1-5; the D gene is possibly TRBD1 (5 bases). Germline lookup yields CDR1 MNHEY and CDR2 SVGEGT. Trimming stripped 6 bases from V and 4 bases from J, with 13 bases between. The CDR3 covers 14 residues. CDR3 DNA sequence: TGTGCCAGCAGCTTCCGACAGAGGAATCAGCCCCAGCATTTT. Its protein product is CASSFRQRNQPQHF.

A single count supports this clone. The chain carries TRBV19 and TRBJ2-2; maybe TRBD1 (6 bases). The germline V and J ends were trimmed by 7 bases and 2 bases, with 11 bases remaining between them. The CDR3 consists of 14 residues. CDR1 and CDR2 from the germline V gene are LNHDA and SQIVND (reference sequence). This chain's CDR3 is CASTTDRNTGELFF. The CDR3 DNA follows: TGTGCCAGTACTACGGACAGAAACACCGGGGAGCTGTTTTTT. Based on the CDR3 plus reference TRBV19 and TRBJ2-2, the full variable domain is DGGITQSPKYLFRKEGQNVTLSCEQNLNHDAMYWYRQDPGQGLRLIYYSQIVNDFQKGDIAEGYSVSREKKESFPLTVTSAQKNPTAFYLCASTTDRNTGELFFGEGSRLTVL.

This clone was counted once. This rearrangement joins TRBV6-5 to TRBJ1-4; D may be TRBD1 (6 bases). With 6 bases removed from V and 0 bases from J, the gap between germline ends came to 11 bases. There are 15 residues in the CDR3. Germline CDR1 and CDR2: MNHEY and SVGAGI. CDR3 residues: CASRQEGATNEKLFF. In DNA, the CDR3 is TGTGCCAGCAGGCAGGAGGGGGCAACTAATGAAAAACTGTTTTTT.

The chain joins TRBV13 to TRBJ1-4, with a weak D call TRBD1 (6 bases). CDR1 and CDR2 from the germline V gene are PRHDT and FYEKMQ (reference sequence). The CDR3 contains 15 residues. The germline V and J ends were trimmed by 0 bases and 2 bases, with 7 bases remaining between them. CDR3 nucleotide sequence: TGTGCCAGCAGCTTAGGGGGGGCTACTAATGAAAAACTGTTTTTT. The encoded protein is CASSLGGATNEKLFF.

This chain connects TRBV7-3 to TRBJ2-2; D gene unclear. Germline V lookup: CDR1 SGHTA, CDR2 FQGTGA. The CDR3 covers 13 residues. V was cut by 2 bases and J by 4 bases, with 5 bases left in between. The CDR3 loop reads CASSLASTGELFF. For the CDR3, the DNA is TGTGCCAGCAGCTTAGCATCCACCGGGGAGCTGTTTTTT. The full variable domain, in which reference TRBV7-3 and TRBJ2-2 provide the parts outside the CDR3, is GAGVSQTPSNKVTEKGKYVELRCDPISGHTALYWYRQSLGQGPEFLIYFQGTGAADDSGLPNDRFFAVRPEGSVSTLKIQRTERGDSAVYLCASSLASTGELFFGEGSRLTVL.

The chain uses TRBV28 and TRBJ2-2, with D possibly being TRBD1 or TRBD2 (5 bases each). V shed 5 bases and J shed 5 bases, with 15 bases lying between them. The germline CDR1 and CDR2 sequences are MDHEN and SYDVKM. The CDR3 length is 15 residues. CDR3 amino acids: CASSEMGERTGELFF. The CDR3 DNA sequence: TGTGCCAGCAGTGAAATGGGGGAAAGGACCGGGGAGCTGTTTTTT.

This chain links TRBV6-5 with TRBJ2-2; weak D call: TRBD2 (6 bases). Germline CDR1 and CDR2: MNHEY and SVGAGI. V was trimmed by 0 bases and J by 1 base, leaving 9 bases between them. This CDR3 contains 16 residues. The CDR3 nucleotides are TGTGCCAGCAGTTACTCTGGGACTTTGAACACCGGGGAGCTGTTTTTT. It translates to CASSYSGTLNTGELFF.

The rearrangement uses TRBV29-1 and TRBJ2-3; 9 bases agree with TRBD2. This CDR3 spans 15 amino acids. With 7 bases clipped from V and 5 bases from J, the junction kept 13 bases outside the gene matches. Germline CDR1 and CDR2: SQVTM and ANQGSEA. Here the CDR3 reads CSAQKLAGVVDTQYF. The CDR3 DNA follows: TGCAGCGCACAGAAGTTAGCGGGAGTGGTAGATACGCAGTATTTT.

This chain connects TRBV29-1 to TRBJ2-1, with 7 nucleotides matching TRBD2. There are 11 residues in the CDR3. Germline CDR1 is SQVTM and CDR2 is ANQGSEA. Trimming at V came to 5 bases and at J to 10 bases, leaving 5 bases not matched to a gene. The CDR3 region has the DNA TGCAGCGTTCGGACTAGATGGGAGCAGTTCTTC. Translation gives CSVRTRWEQFF.

In this sample, this clone turned up once. The CDR3 here is CASSGTGETGELFF. The DNA for the CDR3 is TGTGCCAGTAGTGGGACAGGGGAAACCGGGGAGCTGTTTTTT. The rearrangement uses TRBV19 and TRBJ2-2; TRBD1 matches at 10 bases. Germline V lookup: CDR1 LNHDA, CDR2 SQIVND (reference sequence). After removal of 5 bases from V and 5 bases from J, the junction contained 2 bases not matched to a gene. CDR3 length: 14 amino acids.

The genes are TRBV27 and TRBJ1-3; 9 bases agree with TRBD1. CDR1 is MNHEY and CDR2 is SMNVEV in the germline V gene (reference sequence). V shed 6 bases, J shed 3 bases, and the junction held 3 bases outside the gene matches. The CDR3 length is 14 residues. The CDR3 DNA is TGTGCCAGCAGGAGACAGGGGGTTGGAAACACCATATATTTT. It is translated as CASRRQGVGNTIYF.

This rearrangement joins TRBV10-3 to TRBJ1-3; the D gene is possibly TRBD1 (5 bases). The CDR3 runs 13 residues. With 10 bases removed from V and 0 bases from J, the gap between germline ends came to 10 bases. Per germline, CDR1 ENHRY and CDR2 SYGVKD. Here the CDR3 reads CATHRNSGNTIYF. Written as DNA, the CDR3 is TGTGCCACACACAGGAACTCTGGAAACACCATATATTTT.

The chain is built from TRBV7-9 and TRBJ1-5; TRBD1 matches 7 bases. CDR1 is SEHNR and CDR2 is FQNEAQ in the germline V gene (reference sequence). This CDR3 has 14 amino acids. J lost 5 bases, V lost 5 bases, and 6 bases had no gene match. CDR3: CASSPGTADQPQHF. DNA of the CDR3: TGTGCCAGCAGCCCCGGGACAGCCGATCAGCCCCAGCATTTT.

J is TRBJ2-1 and V is TRBV5-1; a possible D gene is TRBD2 (5 bases). V was cut by 5 bases and J by 0 bases, with 15 bases left in between. CDR1 SGHRS and CDR2 YFSETQ come from the germline V gene. There are 16 residues in the CDR3. This CDR3 reads CASRPRGEGSYNEQFF. In DNA form, the CDR3 reads TGCGCCAGCAGACCTCGGGGAGAGGGCTCCTACAATGAGCAGTTCTTC.

This CDR3 reads CASSLERGDTEAFF. DNA for the CDR3: TGCGCCAGCAGCTTGGAAAGGGGCGACACTGAAGCTTTCTTT. The gene calls are TRBV5-1 and TRBJ1-1; D might be TRBD1 (5 bases). Trimming took off 0 bases at V and 3 bases at J, with 9 bases between the two ends. The CDR3 contains 14 residues. Looked up from germline, CDR1 is SGHRS and CDR2 is YFSETQ.

The J gene is TRBJ2-5, the V gene TRBV6-2 or TRBV6-3; the match to TRBD1 covers 7 bases. Germline assignment: CDR1 MNHEY and CDR2 SVGEGT. This CDR3 is built from 17 residues. The V gene end was trimmed by 0 bases and the J gene end by 5 bases; junction bases not matched to a gene: 12. The CDR3 nucleotides read TGTGCCAGCAGTTACTCTTCCTACAGGGGTGGATGGGAGACCCAGTACTTC. Residues: CASSYSSYRGGWETQYF.

The chain couples TRBV9 to TRBJ2-7; 9 nucleotides agree with TRBD2. The CDR3 consists of 12 residues. In germline, CDR1 is SGDLS, CDR2 YYNGEE. CDR3 region: CEREDRRLEQYF. The CDR3 DNA reads as TGTGAGCGGGAGGACCGGAGGCTTGAGCAGTACTTC.